The 16 T cell receptor beta chains below come from one sample, sequenced in a study of T cell responses to AZD1222 COVID-19 vaccine. Clones were sequenced by immunoSEQ multiplex PCR, and TCRdb holds only the in-frame ones, with some missing. The table has some 140,000 clones, about nine tenths seen once; the top ten hold roughly 2.9%. This sample comprised peripheral blood, obtained on day 0 of AZD1222 vaccination. These receptors all come from an adult in good health.

V gene TRBV5-1 combines with J gene TRBJ2-5; D call uncertain. This CDR3 spans 13 amino acids. V dropped 1 base and J dropped 4 bases, with 8 bases sitting between them. Per germline, CDR1 SGHRS and CDR2 YFSETQ. The CDR3, as DNA: TGCGCCAGCAGCTTGATCGGTGGAGAGACCCAGTACTTC. The encoded protein is CASSLIGGETQYF. Full variable domain (outside the CDR3, taken from reference TRBV5-1 and TRBJ2-5): KAGVTQTPRYLIKTRGQQVTLSCSPISGHRSVSWYQQTPGQGLQFLFEYFSETQRNKGNFPGRFSGRQFSNSRSEMNVSTLELGDSALYLCASSLIGGETQYFGPGTRLLVL.

CDR3 nucleotide sequence: TGTGCCAGCAGGTGGACAGGCTCGTTCTACGAGCAGTACTTC. As protein: CASRWTGSFYEQYF. The chain joins TRBV6-5 to TRBJ2-7; 7 bases agree with TRBD1. This CDR3 has 14 amino acids. V shed 6 bases and J 3 bases; nucleotides not matched to a gene: 8. The V gene's germline CDR1 is MNHEY and CDR2 SVGAGI.

CDR3 in amino acids: CASSLGFPSNQPQHF. The DNA for the CDR3 is TGTGCCAGCAGCTTGGGGTTCCCTAGCAATCAGCCCCAGCATTTT. The V gene is TRBV5-5, the J gene TRBJ1-5; D remains ambiguous. The CDR3 is made up of 15 amino acids. The germline gives CDR1 SGHKS, CDR2 YYEKEE (reference sequence). V lost 0 bases to trimming and J lost 0 bases, with 7 bases between them.

Written as DNA, the CDR3 is TGTGCCAGCAGTTACGATTTGGCCGACTCTCGGACCATATATTTT. It encodes CASSYDLADSRTIYF. The V gene is TRBV6-5, the J gene TRBJ1-3, with D unclear. The V gene lost 2 bases and the J gene lost 10 bases, with 18 bases spanning the gap. Germline V gene lookup returns CDR1 MNHEY and CDR2 SVGAGI. CDR3 size: 15 residues.

In nucleotides, the CDR3 is TGTGCCAGCAGCCAAGATCTCAGGGGGACAGCTAACTATGGCTACACCTTC. Translating it yields CASSQDLRGTANYGYTF. The rearrangement uses TRBV14 and TRBJ1-2; TRBD1 aligns across 7 bases. V lost 0 bases, J lost 0 bases, and 7 bases stayed unmatched. This CDR3 has 17 amino acids. Germline CDR1 SGHDN, CDR2 FVKESK.

The chain is built from TRBV24-1 and TRBJ2-5; 8 nucleotides align to TRBD2. The CDR3 contains 17 residues. CDR1 is KGHDR and CDR2 is SFDVKD in the germline V gene. J gave up 5 bases and V 3 bases, and 13 bases lay outside the gene matches. CDR3 DNA: TGTGCCACCAGTGATGCCCGCCGGCGGGGGGCCGAGGAGACCCAGTACTTC. Its translation is CATSDARRRGAEETQYF.

The chain recombines TRBV4-1 with TRBJ1-2; D possibly corresponds to TRBD1 (6 bases). Trimming took off 1 base at V and 2 bases at J, with 11 bases between the two ends. CDR1 is MGHRA and CDR2 is YSYEKL in the germline V gene. The CDR3 runs 15 residues. The CDR3 sequence is CASSQAWRGNYGYTF. The CDR3, as DNA: TGCGCCAGCAGCCAAGCATGGAGGGGGAACTATGGCTACACCTTC.

As for this clone: This sample also contains other DNA sequences that code for the same CDR3. V gene TRBV7-2 combines with J gene TRBJ1-5, with a weak D call TRBD1 (5 bases). Trimming took 4 bases from V and 7 from J, leaving 11 bases between them. The CDR3 consists of 13 residues. Germline CDR1 SGHTA, CDR2 FQGNSA. CDR3 nucleotides: TGTGCCAGCAGCTCTTATGGGGGGCAGCCCCAGCATTTT. Amino acids: CASSSYGGQPQHF.

The rearrangement links TRBV5-8 to TRBJ1-5; the match to TRBD1 covers 7 bases. The CDR3 is made up of 14 amino acids. Trimming cost V 4 bases and J 4 bases; bases outside gene matches: 5. CDR1 is SGHTS, CDR2 YDEGEE, per germline. The CDR3 DNA is TGTGCCAGCAGCGATTACAGGGGAAATCAGCCCCAGCATTTT. Translating gives CASSDYRGNQPQHF. Full variable domain (missing parts from reference TRBV5-8 and TRBJ1-5): EAGVTQSPTHLIKTRGQQATLRCSPISGHTSVYWYQQALGLGLQFLLWYDEGEERNRGNFPPRFSGRQFPNYSSELNVNALELEDSALYLCASSDYRGNQPQHFGDGTRLSIL.

The chain carries TRBV9 and TRBJ2-3; 10 bases line up with TRBD2. Looked up from germline, CDR1 is SGDLS and CDR2 is YYNGEE. With 0 bases clipped from V and 1 base from J, the junction kept 5 bases outside the gene matches. CDR3 length: 17 amino acids. CDR3 amino acids: CASSVGGSGGRTDTQYF. The CDR3 DNA follows: TGTGCCAGCAGCGTAGGTGGTAGCGGGGGGCGCACAGATACGCAGTATTTT.

V usage is TRBV9 and J usage is TRBJ1-3, with D tentatively TRBD1 (6 bases). Between the trimmed V and J ends, which lost 3 bases and 0 bases, there was a span of 10 bases. Germline V gives CDR1 SGDLS, CDR2 YYNGEE. This CDR3 contains 15 residues. Written as DNA, the CDR3 is TGTGCCAGCAGCGCCACAGGGCTCTCTGGAAACACCATATATTTT. This sequence encodes CASSATGLSGNTIYF.

The chain is built from TRBV28 and TRBJ1-6, with a tentative D call TRBD1 (5 bases). Trimming took off 3 bases at V and 10 bases at J, with 13 bases between the two ends. Germline V gene lookup returns CDR1 MDHEN and CDR2 SYDVKM. This CDR3 comprises 14 residues. For the CDR3, the DNA is TGTGCCAGCAGTTTTATCGTCCGGGGCTCACCCCTCCACTTT. It specifies CASSFIVRGSPLHF.

This rearrangement joins TRBV7-2 to TRBJ1-5; weak D call: TRBD1 (6 bases). This CDR3 region has 15 residues. Trimming took off 5 bases at V and 0 bases at J, with 11 bases between the two ends. Germline V gene lookup returns CDR1 SGHTA and CDR2 FQGNSA. CDR3 DNA sequence: TGTGCCAGCAGCCACGACAGGAATAGCAATCAGCCCCAGCATTTT. Translated, it gives CASSHDRNSNQPQHF. The whole variable domain, filled in from reference TRBV7-2 and TRBJ1-5, reads GAGVSQSPSNKVTEKGKDVELRCDPISGHTALYWYRQSLGQGLEFLIYFQGNSAPDKSGLPSDRFSAERTGGSVSTLTIQRTQQEDSAVYLCASSHDRNSNQPQHFGDGTRLSIL.

The rearrangement links TRBV2 to TRBJ1-4, with 7 bases aligning to TRBD1. The CDR3 totals 13 residues. J gave up 7 bases and V 4 bases, and 3 bases lay outside the gene matches. Germline V CDR1 and CDR2: SNHLY, FYNNEI. CDR3 sequence (DNA): TGTGCCAGCAGTGGCCCAGGGGGTGAAAAACTGTTTTTT. Translating gives CASSGPGGEKLFF.

The chain employs TRBV28 and TRBJ1-1, with a weak D call TRBD1 (5 bases). Germline loops: CDR1 MDHEN, CDR2 SYDVKM. Trimming took off 6 bases at V and 4 bases at J, with 12 bases between the two ends. The CDR3 consists of 13 residues. The CDR3 loop is CASRSTGGTEAFF. Here the CDR3 DNA reads TGTGCCAGCAGGTCCACGGGGGGCACTGAAGCTTTCTTT. The whole variable domain, remainder taken from reference TRBV28 and TRBJ1-1, is DVKVTQSSRYLVKRTGEKVFLECVQDMDHENMFWYRQDPGLGLRLIYFSYDVKMKEKGDIPEGYSVSREKKERFSLILESASTNQTSMYLCASRSTGGTEAFFGQGTRLTVV.

The chain combines TRBV11-2 with TRBJ1-3; D remains ambiguous. Germline values: CDR1 SGHAT, CDR2 FQNNGV. The CDR3 is 14 amino acids. Trimming stripped 5 bases from V and 4 bases from J, with 12 bases between. The CDR3 DNA reads TGTGCCAGCAGCCCAGAGAGGCAGGGAAACACCATATATTTT. It is translated as CASSPERQGNTIYF.